The source of this TCR beta chain is a study of radiotherapy plus CTLA-4 blockade in lung cancer. Study information: Across the patients, objective responses occurred in more than 15%, and disease control in roughly 30%.

Profiling relied on immunoSEQ multiplex PCR, and the TCRdb table lists in-frame clones only, not all of them. The sample shows 70,000 to 95,000 clones, approximately 82% of them seen only once. Overall study findings and caveats: Early blood T cell clone changes and increased post-radiation serum interferon-beta were reportedly the strongest response predictors. Blood saw expansion of tumor-derived TCR clones after radiotherapy plus ipilimumab.

Germline loops: CDR1 LNHDA, CDR2 SQIVND (reference sequence). J was trimmed by 4 bases and V by 1 base; bases with no gene match: 0. CDR3 size: 14 residues. Of note for this clone: What it binds is unknown.

The chain couples TRBV19 to TRBJ1-2; 10 bases match TRBD1. This TCR derives from a human donor with non-small cell lung cancer that progressed on radiotherapy plus ipilimumab. The sequenced sample was peripheral blood, obtained from a patient treated with radiotherapy plus ipilimumab. CDR3 bases: TGTGCCAGTAGTATAGGACAGGGGGCCTATGGCTACACCTTC. Translation: CASSIGQGAYGYTF. The whole variable domain, filled in from reference TRBV19 and TRBJ1-2, reads DGGITQSPKYLFRKEGQNVTLSCEQNLNHDAMYWYRQDPGQGLRLIYYSQIVNDFQKGDIAEGYSVSREKKESFPLTVTSAQKNPTAFYLCASSIGQGAYGYTFGSGTRLTVV.